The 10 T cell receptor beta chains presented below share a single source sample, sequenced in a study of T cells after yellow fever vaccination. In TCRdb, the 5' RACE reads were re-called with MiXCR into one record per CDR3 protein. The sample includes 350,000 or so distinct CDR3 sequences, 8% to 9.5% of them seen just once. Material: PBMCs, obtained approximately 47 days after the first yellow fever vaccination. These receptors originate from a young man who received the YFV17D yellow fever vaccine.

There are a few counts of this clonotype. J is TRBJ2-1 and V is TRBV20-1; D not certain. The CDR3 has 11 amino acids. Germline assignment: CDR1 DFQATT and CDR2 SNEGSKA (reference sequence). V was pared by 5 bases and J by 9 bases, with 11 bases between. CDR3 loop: CSARFRGEQFF. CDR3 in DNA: TGCAGTGCTCGGTTCCGCGGTGAGCAGTTCTTC.

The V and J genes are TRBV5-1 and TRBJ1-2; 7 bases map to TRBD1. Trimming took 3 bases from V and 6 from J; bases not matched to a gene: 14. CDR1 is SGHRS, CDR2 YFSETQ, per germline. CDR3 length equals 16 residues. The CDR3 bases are TGCGCCAGCAGCTCGGGCCTATATGGGACAGAGGATGGCTACACCTTC. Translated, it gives CASSSGLYGTEDGYTF.

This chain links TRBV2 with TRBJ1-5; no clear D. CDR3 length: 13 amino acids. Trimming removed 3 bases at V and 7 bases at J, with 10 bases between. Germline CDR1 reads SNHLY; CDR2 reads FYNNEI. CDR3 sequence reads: CASSEGPGQPQHF. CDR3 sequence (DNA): TGTGCCAGCAGTGAGGGTCCCGGGCAGCCCCAGCATTTT.

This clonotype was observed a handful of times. The DNA of the CDR3 is TGCAGTGCCTCCAAATCACAGGAGGGGAATGAGCAGTTCTTC. The encoded protein is CSASKSQEGNEQFF. The chain links TRBV20-1 to TRBJ2-1; perhaps TRBD2 as D (6 bases). CDR1 is DFQATT and CDR2 is SNEGSKA in the germline V gene (reference sequence). The CDR3 runs to 14 residues. V gave up 6 bases and J gave up 7 bases, with 19 bases separating them.

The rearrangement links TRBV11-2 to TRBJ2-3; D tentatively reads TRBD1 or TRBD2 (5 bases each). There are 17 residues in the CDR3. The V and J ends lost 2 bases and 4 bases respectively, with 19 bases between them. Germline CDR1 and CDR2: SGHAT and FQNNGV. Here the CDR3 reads CASSLRVWGSSADTQYF. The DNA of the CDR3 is TGTGCCAGCAGCTTAAGAGTGTGGGGGTCCTCCGCAGATACGCAGTATTTT.

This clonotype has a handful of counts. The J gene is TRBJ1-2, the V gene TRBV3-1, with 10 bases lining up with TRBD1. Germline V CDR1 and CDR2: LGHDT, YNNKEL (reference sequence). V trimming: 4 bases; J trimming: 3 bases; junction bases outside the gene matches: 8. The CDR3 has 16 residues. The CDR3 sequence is CASSRGTGVRHYGYTF. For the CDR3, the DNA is TGTGCCAGCAGCCGCGGGACAGGGGTCCGGCACTATGGCTACACCTTC.

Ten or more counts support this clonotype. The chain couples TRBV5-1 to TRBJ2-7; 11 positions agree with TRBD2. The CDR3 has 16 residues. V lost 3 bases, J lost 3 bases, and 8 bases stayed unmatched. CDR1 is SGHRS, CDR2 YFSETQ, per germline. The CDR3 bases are TGCGCCAGCAGCTCTGGGCCTAGCGGGGGGCGCTACGAGCAGTACTTC. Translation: CASSSGPSGGRYEQYF.

In DNA, the CDR3 is TGTGCCAGCAGTAAGCTGGCGAGAGGGAATGAGCAGTTCTTC. Translated: CASSKLARGNEQFF. The rearrangement joins TRBV7-2 to TRBJ2-1, with D perhaps matching TRBD2 (5 bases). Germline V lookup: CDR1 SGHTA, CDR2 FQGNSA. The V and J ends lost 6 bases and 7 bases respectively, with 16 bases between them. The CDR3 sequence is 14 residues long.

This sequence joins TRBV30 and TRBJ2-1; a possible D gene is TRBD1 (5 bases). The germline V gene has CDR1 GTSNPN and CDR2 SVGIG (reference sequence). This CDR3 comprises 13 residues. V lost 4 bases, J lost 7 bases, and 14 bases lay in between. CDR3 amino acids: CAWTQGMSNEQFF. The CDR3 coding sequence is TGTGCCTGGACCCAGGGTATGTCAAATGAGCAGTTCTTC.

DNA of the CDR3: TGTGCCAGCAGCTGCCGTACTAGCGGGGGTTCCTACGAGCAGTACGTC. Its protein product is CASSCRTSGGSYEQYV. The J gene is TRBJ2-7, the V gene TRBV21-1; the tabulated D call, TRBD2, remains unverified against the DNA. TRBV21-1 is tagged as a pseudogene. CDR3 length: 16 amino acids.